This entry lists 14 T cell receptor beta chains sequenced from one sample in a study of cytomegalovirus exposure and HLA in healthy donors. A multiplex PCR was run with 60 Vbeta primers and 13 Jbeta primers. Profiling relied on immunoSEQ multiplex PCR, and the TCRdb table lists in-frame clones only, not all of them. The sample has some 77,000 clones; around 79% are singletons. Input material: PBMCs. The receptors derive from a young man in good health and CMV-seronegative.

A note on this clone: Its ends do not fully match the called genes, so a read error is possible. The CDR3 coding sequence is TGCGCCAGCAGCTTTGGTAGTGGCGACCTTAGCCAAAACCCGAACCGCCACTTC. It yields the protein CASSFGSGDLSQNPNRHF. V usage is TRBV5-1 and J usage is TRBJ2-4; no firm D call. Germline V lookup: CDR1 SGHRS, CDR2 YFSETQ. This CDR3 is 18 amino acids long.

Worth noting for this clone: Mismatch with germline at one junction end may stem from a read error. The V and J genes are TRBV27 and TRBJ1-2, with 7 positions matching TRBD1. In germline, CDR1 is MNHEY, CDR2 SMNVEV (reference sequence). The length of the CDR3 is 13 residues. CDR3 sequence (DNA): TGTGCCAGCAGCCTGACAGGGAGCTATGGCTACCCCTTC. Translated: CASSLTGSYGYPF.

This chain uses TRBV5-4 with TRBJ2-3; TRBD2 is a possible D gene (7 bases). The CDR3 sequence is 15 residues long. Germline CDR1 SGHNT, CDR2 YYREEE (reference sequence). V lost 2 bases to trimming and J lost 3 bases, with 13 bases between them. CDR3: CASSFRGAGTDTQYF. CDR3 nucleotide sequence: TGTGCCAGCAGCTTCCGGGGGGCGGGGACAGATACGCAGTATTTT.

The rearrangement uses TRBV5-1 and TRBJ1-5; D not resolved. V lost 2 bases, J lost 2 bases, and 5 bases lay in between. CDR1 and CDR2 from the germline V gene are SGHRS and YFSETQ. CDR3 length: 13 amino acids. CDR3 sequence: CASSFEGNQPQHF. The CDR3 nucleotides read TGCGCCAGCAGCTTTGAGGGCAATCAGCCCCAGCATTTT.

This clone was found a few times. The CDR3: CASSLVGGYNEQFF. The CDR3 DNA reads TGTGCCAGCAGTTTAGTCGGGGGTTACAATGAGCAGTTCTTC. The rearrangement uses TRBV27 and TRBJ2-1; D is possibly TRBD2 (6 bases). CDR1 MNHEY and CDR2 SMNVEV come from the germline V gene (reference sequence). V was cut by 2 bases and J by 4 bases, with 9 bases left in between. The CDR3 has 14 amino acids.

The rearrangement joins TRBV14 to TRBJ2-3; possible D gene TRBD2, 5 bases. The CDR3 is made up of 15 amino acids. Per the germline V gene, CDR1 is SGHDN and CDR2 is FVKESK. With 1 base removed from V and 8 bases from J, the gap between germline ends came to 16 bases. The CDR3, as DNA: TGTGCCAGCAGCCAAGGGACTGGAGTAAGCGGTACGCAGTATTTT. It is translated as CASSQGTGVSGTQYF.

This clone showed up just once. V usage is TRBV7-9 and J usage is TRBJ2-1; TRBD2 is a possible D gene (5 bases). The CDR3 sequence is 14 residues long. V dropped 2 bases and J dropped 1 base, with 6 bases sitting between them. Germline V gene lookup returns CDR1 SEHNR and CDR2 FQNEAQ (reference sequence). DNA for the CDR3: TGTGCCAGCAGCTTAAGCGGATCCTACAATGAGCAGTTCTTC. Amino acid sequence: CASSLSGSYNEQFF.

In DNA, the CDR3 is TGTGCCATCAGTGCAAGTAGAGGAGCCGGCGGGTACTACGAGCAGTACTTC. Residues: CAISASRGAGGYYEQYF. This chain connects TRBV10-3 to TRBJ2-7, with D perhaps matching TRBD2 (5 bases). The CDR3 covers 17 residues. CDR1 ENHRY and CDR2 SYGVKD come from the germline V gene. V lost 4 bases and J 3 bases, leaving 22 bases between the germline ends.

This clone turned up a few times. The gene calls are TRBV18 and TRBJ2-7; the D gene is possibly TRBD2 (6 bases). This CDR3 has 13 amino acids. Germline V gene lookup returns CDR1 KGHSH and CDR2 LQKENI. The V gene lost 6 bases and the J gene lost 3 bases, with 12 bases spanning the gap. For the CDR3, the DNA is TGTGCCAGCTCGCGGGGTCCTTACTACGAGCAGTACTTC. This translates into CASSRGPYYEQYF.

This rearrangement joins TRBV30 to TRBJ2-2; D is uncertain. The CDR3 is made up of 12 amino acids. V lost 2 bases and J lost 4, with 5 bases in between. Germline-derived CDR1 and CDR2 are GTSNPN and SVGIG (reference sequence). The CDR3 loop reads CAWSLVTGELFF. The DNA for the CDR3 is TGTGCCTGGAGTTTAGTCACCGGGGAGCTGTTTTTT.

The rearrangement links TRBV27 to TRBJ1-5; TRBD1 is a possible D gene (5 bases). Trimming left V 2 bases short and J 5 bases short, with 10 bases between. The CDR3 loop spans 14 amino acids. The germline V gene has CDR1 MNHEY and CDR2 SMNVEV (reference sequence). Here the CDR3 DNA reads TGTGCCAGCAGTTTAAGGGGAGGGGATCAGCCCCAGCATTTT. Amino acid sequence: CASSLRGGDQPQHF.

The chain links TRBV19 to TRBJ2-5; D perhaps matches TRBD1 (6 bases). The length of the CDR3 is 15 residues. The germline gives CDR1 LNHDA, CDR2 SQIVND (reference sequence). Trimming took 4 bases from V and 4 from J, leaving 16 bases between them. The CDR3 DNA is TGTGCCAGTAGTACCCGGGACACCCTAAGAGAGACCCAGTACTTC. It yields the protein CASSTRDTLRETQYF. Full variable domain (outside the CDR3, taken from reference TRBV19 and TRBJ2-5): DGGITQSPKYLFRKEGQNVTLSCEQNLNHDAMYWYRQDPGQGLRLIYYSQIVNDFQKGDIAEGYSVSREKKESFPLTVTSAQKNPTAFYLCASSTRDTLRETQYFGPGTRLLVL.

The chain joins TRBV12-5 to TRBJ2-7, with D possibly matching TRBD2 (7 bases). The CDR3 sequence is 14 residues long. Looked up from germline, CDR1 is LGHNT and CDR2 is FRNRAP. The V end was cut by 3 bases, the J end by 2 bases, with 11 bases between. This chain's CDR3 is CASGLGGAAYEQYF. CDR3 coding DNA: TGTGCTAGTGGTTTAGGGGGGGCCGCCTACGAGCAGTACTTC.

J is TRBJ2-7 and V is TRBV28, with 7 bases identical to TRBD1. The V and J ends lost 5 bases and 8 bases, in that order; junction bases with no gene match: 9. CDR1 MDHEN and CDR2 SYDVKM come from the germline V gene. This CDR3 is 13 amino acids long. CDR3 residues: CASSPTGTAKQYF. CDR3 nucleotide sequence: TGTGCCAGCAGTCCAACTGGGACAGCTAAGCAGTACTTC.